The clone carrying this TCR beta chain was detected many times. Its matching antigen is unknown. The sample originates from a study of tumor and adjacent non-tumor tissue in lung cancer. Whole-study findings and limits: TCR diversity was significantly greater in tumor than normal lung tissue.

The library came from three nested PCR rounds adapted from ARM-PCR protocols. TCRdb ran MiXCR on the multiplex PCR reads and lists one entry per CDR3 protein. The repertoire consists of 68,000 or so distinct CDR3 sequences, with just under 60% occurring once and the leading ten covering around 20%. No cell sorting was done before RNA was extracted from the tissue. Between August and November 2014, newly diagnosed, chemotherapy-naive lung cancer patients underwent thoracic surgery in China. Germline loops: CDR1 MDHEN, CDR2 SYDVKM. CDR3 length equals 14 residues. The V end lost 5 bases, the J end lost 3 bases, and 14 bases lay between the germline ends.

The TCR originated in a man aged 50-59 years with non-small cell lung cancer. The sample comprised lung tumor tissue. The chain links TRBV28 to TRBJ2-7; the D gene is possibly TRBD1 (6 bases). The CDR3 DNA reads TGTGCCAGCAGTGAAGGGGGTTCACACTACGAGCAGTACTTC. This sequence encodes CASSEGGSHYEQYF.